This TCR beta chain came from a study of T cells in Graves' hyperthyroidism and ophthalmopathy. Each diagnosis was grounded in clinical symptoms, serum thyroxine and TRAb, thyroid ultrasound, and orbital computed tomography. A note on this clonotype: No antigen is known for it.

The V and J ends lost 4 bases and 3 bases respectively, with 19 bases between them. Per the germline V gene, CDR1 is SGHAT and CDR2 is FQNNGV. The CDR3 is 16 residues long. General study findings and limits: It was a median roughly six months before onset that the model predicted ophthalmopathy. In simple terms, a model built on 13 V-J features told ophthalmopathy apart from stable hyperthyroidism.

Using RNA transcripts as the source, TCR beta CDR3 regions were amplified. RT-PCR in the first round (using the HTBI primer set) targeted the TCR CDR3. One entry per CDR3 protein, called by TCRdb with MiXCR from the multiplex PCR reads. The profile covers more than 300,000 distinct CDR3 sequences, with over 10% appearing a single time and 9.2% taken by the ten largest. This TCR came from a woman aged 18-29 years with Graves' hyperthyroidism. This sequence joins TRBV11-2 and TRBJ2-7; tentative D call: TRBD2 (7 bases). Sequencing used blood. The CDR3 bases are TGTGCCAGCAGCTCCGAGTTGCGGGGGCGAAGCTACGAGCAGTACTTC. Its protein product is CASSSELRGRSYEQYF.